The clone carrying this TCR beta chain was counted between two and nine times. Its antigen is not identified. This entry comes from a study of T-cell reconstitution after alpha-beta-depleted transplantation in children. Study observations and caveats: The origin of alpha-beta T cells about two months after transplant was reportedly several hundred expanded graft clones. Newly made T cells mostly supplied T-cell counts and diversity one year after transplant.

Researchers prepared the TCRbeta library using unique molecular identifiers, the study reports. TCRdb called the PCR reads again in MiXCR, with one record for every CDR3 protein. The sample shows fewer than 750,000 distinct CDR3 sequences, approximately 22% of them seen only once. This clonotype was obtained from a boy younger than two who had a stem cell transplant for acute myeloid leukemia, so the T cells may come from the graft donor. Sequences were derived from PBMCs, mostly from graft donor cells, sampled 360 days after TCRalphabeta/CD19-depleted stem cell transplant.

As DNA, the CDR3 is TGCAGTGCTTTTAAGAACACTGAAGCTTTCTTT. Protein: CSAFKNTEAFF. The V call is TRBV20-1, the J call TRBJ1-1; D unclear. V lost 5 bases, J lost 1 base, and 5 bases lay in between. The CDR3 has 11 residues. The V gene's germline CDR1 is DFQATT and CDR2 SNEGSKA (reference sequence).